Shown below are 19 T cell receptor beta chains from a single sample sequenced in a study of early T cells in non-severe SARS-CoV-2 infection. TCRdb re-derived calls from the 5' RACE reads in MiXCR, one entry per CDR3 protein. This repertoire shows over 60,000 distinct CDR3 sequences, about an eighth found once; its top ten account for more than 3.5%. Sequencing was performed on whole blood. The receptors derive from an adult who was a healthcare worker with PCR-confirmed SARS-CoV-2 infection or an uninfected control (not recorded which).

This clonotype was observed many times. The CDR3 bases are TGTGCCAGCAGGCCCTTCACGGAGCGGGGAGGAGGTTCACCCCTCCACTTT. This translates into CASRPFTERGGGSPLHF. The rearrangement links TRBV11-2 to TRBJ1-6; D is undetermined. This CDR3 has 17 amino acids. The V end lost 6 bases, the J end lost 9 bases, and 24 bases lay between the germline ends. The germline V gene has CDR1 SGHAT and CDR2 FQNNGV.

This clonotype was detected only a few times. The CDR3: CASSPQGANTEAFF. The DNA of the CDR3 is TGTGCCAGCAGCCCACAGGGGGCCAACACTGAAGCTTTCTTT. The chain is built from TRBV7-2 and TRBJ1-1; 9 bases align to TRBD1. In germline, CDR1 is SGHTA, CDR2 FQGNSA. The CDR3 consists of 14 residues. V was pared by 5 bases and J by 2 bases, with 3 bases of the junction left unmatched.

This sequence joins TRBV7-3 and TRBJ2-1; D remains unclear. The germline V gene has CDR1 SGHTA and CDR2 FQGTGA. There are 13 residues in the CDR3. The germline V and J ends were trimmed by 6 bases and 7 bases, with 13 bases remaining between them. CDR3 nucleotides: TGTGCCAGCAGGGAGACTTTGTATAATGAGCAGTTCTTC. It translates to CASRETLYNEQFF.

This rearrangement joins TRBV10-1 to TRBJ2-2, with 8 bases identical to TRBD2. CDR1 and CDR2 (germline): WNHNN, SYGVQD (reference sequence). The ends lost 8 bases at V and 7 bases at J; junction bases unmatched: 15. This CDR3 is built from 16 residues. CDR3: CASQFGGGSGFGELFF. In nucleotides, the CDR3 is TGCGCCAGCCAATTTGGCGGGGGGTCCGGATTCGGGGAGCTGTTTTTT.

This clonotype has a count of ten or more. The chain combines TRBV7-9 with TRBJ1-2; D not certain. The CDR3 covers 16 residues. Looked up from germline, CDR1 is SEHNR and CDR2 is FQNEAQ (reference sequence). Trimming took off 5 bases at V and 2 bases at J, with 18 bases between the two ends. CDR3 DNA: TGTGCCAGCAGCCATCCCATATCCGGAAAAAACTATGGCTACACCTTC. This translates into CASSHPISGKNYGYTF.

The rearrangement joins TRBV10-3 to TRBJ1-1; the D gene is possibly TRBD1 (5 bases). Germline assignment: CDR1 ENHRY and CDR2 SYGVKD. Deletions cut 6 bases from V and 1 base from J, with 12 bases between. The CDR3 is made up of 14 amino acids. The CDR3, as DNA: TGTGCCATCAGGGGGGGACGGAAGAACACTGAAGCTTTCTTT. It is translated as CAIRGGRKNTEAFF.

The V call is TRBV18, the J call TRBJ1-1, with TRBD1 matching over 9 bases. The germline V gene has CDR1 KGHSH and CDR2 LQKENI. CDR3 length: 13 amino acids. J lost 6 bases, V lost 6 bases, and 5 bases had no gene match. The CDR3 loop reads CASSWDRAAEAFF. As DNA, the CDR3 is TGTGCCAGCTCCTGGGACAGGGCGGCTGAAGCTTTCTTT.

This clonotype was seen ten or more times. The chain couples TRBV30 to TRBJ2-1; D perhaps matches TRBD2 (6 bases). The CDR3 runs 15 residues. Trimming removed 4 bases at V and 9 bases at J, with 22 bases between. Germline-derived CDR1 and CDR2 are GTSNPN and SVGIG (reference sequence). The CDR3 sequence: CAWIRDLTHGGEQFF. The CDR3 DNA is TGTGCCTGGATCCGAGACCTCACACACGGGGGTGAGCAGTTCTTC.

V and J are TRBV5-1 and TRBJ2-5; 7 bases map to TRBD1. With V trimmed by 4 bases and J by 2 bases, 8 bases remained unmatched. The CDR3 sequence is 15 residues long. Germline CDR1 SGHRS, CDR2 YFSETQ. The CDR3 sequence is CASSANRGLQETQYF. The CDR3 nucleotides read TGCGCCAGCAGCGCCAACAGGGGTCTACAAGAGACCCAGTACTTC. Complete variable domain (other parts from reference TRBV5-1 and TRBJ2-5): KAGVTQTPRYLIKTRGQQVTLSCSPISGHRSVSWYQQTPGQGLQFLFEYFSETQRNKGNFPGRFSGRQFSNSRSEMNVSTLELGDSALYLCASSANRGLQETQYFGPGTRLLVL.

The chain joins TRBV7-8 to TRBJ2-2; 8 nucleotides agree with TRBD2. The CDR3 is 16 amino acids. Germline CDR1 is SGHVS and CDR2 is FQNEAQ. V trimming: 0 bases; J trimming: 4 bases; junction bases outside the gene matches: 4. The CDR3 loop is CASSLAASGSTGELFF. DNA for the CDR3: TGTGCCAGCAGCTTAGCGGCTAGCGGGTCCACCGGGGAGCTGTTTTTT. Drawing the rest from reference TRBV7-8 and TRBJ2-2, the complete variable domain is GAGVSQSPRYKVAKRGQDVALRCDPISGHVSLFWYQQALGQGPEFLTYFQNEAQLDKSGLPSDRFFAERPEGSVSTLKIQRTQQEDSAVYLCASSLAASGSTGELFFGEGSRLTVL.

This clonotype appeared a few times. The chain carries TRBV3-1 and TRBJ2-7, with D perhaps matching TRBD2 (6 bases). This CDR3 is built from 12 residues. In germline, CDR1 is LGHDT, CDR2 YNNKEL (reference sequence). V dropped 8 bases and J dropped 2 bases, with 10 bases sitting between them. The CDR3 coding sequence is TGTGCCAGCGAGGCGGGGCCCTACGAGCAGTACTTC. It yields the protein CASEAGPYEQYF.

The table lists this clonotype with many counts. The chain joins TRBV7-2 to TRBJ2-4; the D call may be TRBD1 or TRBD2 (5 bases each). Germline V gives CDR1 SGHTA, CDR2 FQGNSA. The germline V and J ends were trimmed by 1 base and 1 base, with 5 bases remaining between them. The CDR3 consists of 14 residues. This CDR3 is CASSLGGAKNIQYF. CDR3 DNA sequence: TGTGCCAGCAGCTTAGGGGGGGCCAAAAACATTCAGTACTTC.

In this sample, this clonotype turned up many times. As DNA, the CDR3 is TGTGCCAGCAGTTCCCCGGTGAGGACGGCGGGGGAGCAGTACTTC. Translated, it gives CASSSPVRTAGEQYF. The chain is built from TRBV12-3 or TRBV12-4 and TRBJ2-7; tentative D call: TRBD2 (6 bases). The CDR3 has 15 residues. The V and J ends lost 4 bases and 7 bases respectively, with 20 bases between them.

The genes are TRBV9 and TRBJ2-1, with TRBD2 matching over 11 bases. Germline V gives CDR1 SGDLS, CDR2 YYNGEE. V shed 4 bases, J shed 4 bases, and the junction held 1 base outside the gene matches. The length of the CDR3 is 14 residues. The CDR3 loop reads CASSTSGGYNEQFF. The CDR3 DNA follows: TGTGCCAGCAGCACTAGCGGGGGATACAATGAGCAGTTCTTC. The variable domain in full, completed from reference TRBV9 and TRBJ2-1, reads DSGVTQTPKHLITATGQRVTLRCSPRSGDLSVYWYQQSLDQGLQFLIQYYNGEERAKGNILERFSAQQFPDLHSELNLSSLELGDSALYFCASSTSGGYNEQFFGPGTRLTVL.

CDR3 residues: CASSPGLLASSYNEQFF. Here the CDR3 DNA reads TGTGCCAGCAGCCCCGGCCTGCTAGCGAGCTCCTACAATGAGCAGTTCTTC. The rearrangement joins TRBV7-6 to TRBJ2-1; D may be TRBD2 (6 bases). The CDR3 covers 17 residues. V dropped 5 bases and J dropped 0 bases, with 17 bases sitting between them. Germline CDR1 is SGHVS and CDR2 is FNYEAQ.

In its sample, this clonotype was seen a few times. The genes are TRBV29-1 and TRBJ2-3, with 10 bases fitting TRBD2. CDR3 length: 14 amino acids. V gave up 7 bases and J gave up 4 bases; unmatched junction bases: 8. CDR1 is SQVTM, CDR2 ANQGSEA, per germline. CDR3 sequence (DNA): TGCAGCGCTCGAGCGGGGGGGCGGGCAGATACGCAGTATTTT. Amino acid sequence: CSARAGGRADTQYF.

The rearrangement joins TRBV7-3 to TRBJ2-5, with D unclear. This CDR3 is built from 13 residues. Between the trimmed V and J ends, which lost 2 bases and 2 bases, there was a span of 6 bases. Germline V gene data show CDR1 as SGHTA and CDR2 as FQGTGA. As DNA, the CDR3 is TGTGCCAGCAGCTTACTACAGCAAGAGACCCAGTACTTC. It specifies CASSLLQQETQYF.

This clonotype was recorded many times. This sequence joins TRBV7-9 and TRBJ2-2; the D is unclear. The CDR3 spans 10 residues. V lost 7 bases, J lost 6 bases, and 3 bases lay in between. In germline, CDR1 is SEHNR, CDR2 FQNEAQ (reference sequence). CDR3 protein: CASIPGELFF. Here the CDR3 DNA reads TGTGCCAGCATCCCCGGGGAGCTGTTTTTT.

This clonotype has ten or more counts. The chain carries TRBV4-1 and TRBJ2-1, with a possible D match to TRBD2 (7 bases). Looked up from germline, CDR1 is MGHRA and CDR2 is YSYEKL. The CDR3 consists of 17 residues. V dropped 4 bases and J dropped 0 bases, with 16 bases sitting between them. The CDR3 protein is CASSPSGGLSSYNEQFF. Here the CDR3 DNA reads TGCGCCAGCAGCCCCTCGGGGGGCTTGAGCTCCTACAATGAGCAGTTCTTC.